The T cell receptor beta chain described here comes from a study of human T cells and chemical hapten exposure. This clonotype has only a few counts. CDR1 and CDR2 from the germline V gene are LGHDT and YNNKEL (reference sequence). This CDR3 comprises 14 residues. V gave up 1 base and J gave up 0 bases, with 6 bases separating them. TCRdb analysed the RACE reads with MiXCR anew, one entry per CDR3 protein. The sample holds a few hundred thousand distinct CDR3 sequences; 5.5% are singletons and the top ten take around 8%. The time point here: pre-sensitization, week 0. Documented treatment: therapeutic diphenylcyclopropenone sensitization with weekly scalp DPC.

V is TRBV3-1 and J is TRBJ2-5; no reliable D call. The sample in question was whole blood, obtained in connection with sensitization to the hapten diphenylcyclopropenone (DPC). This clonotype was obtained from a woman aged 18 to 35 with alopecia areata. Some clones in this sample may be carry-over from other donors' samples. DNA of the CDR3: TGTGCCAGCAGCCAAGCTGCCTACCAAGAGACCCAGTACTTC. Translating it yields CASSQAAYQETQYF.